This section outlines one TCR beta chain sequence together with its context. Antigen: not known. This record comes from a study of T cells expressing NK-cell markers. Study-wide context: Beta-chain profiling covered CD3+CD56+NKG2C+, CD3+CD56+NKG2C- and CD3+CD56-NKG2C+ sorted subsets.

General study results and limits: One observes that, in several donors, these clonotypes were also the leading ones within the CD3+CD56-NKG2C+ fraction. NKG2C+ dominant clonotype frequencies in 6 or 7 donors were roughly 1.0-7.5% of CD8+ T cells.

Synthesis of TCR beta cDNA relied on 5'RACE template switching carrying UMIs. Reanalyzing the 5' RACE reads, TCRdb keeps one entry per CDR3 protein, without DNA. Its table lists roughly 430,000 distinct CDR3 sequences. The CDR3 runs 13 residues. The sequenced material came from blood T cells: a sorted CD56 or NKG2C T cell subset, CD4+ or CD8+ T cells, or bulk PBMC T cells (not recorded which). The V gene is TRBV12-3 or TRBV12-4, the J gene TRBJ1-3; TCRdb's D call of TRBD1 is untestable without DNA. This TCR derives from a woman aged 18 to 75 in good health. The CDR3 sequence: CASSQGAQNTIYF.